One and the same sample provided the 9 T cell receptor beta chains below, sequenced in a study of long-term antiretroviral therapy in people with HIV. immunoSEQ v3.0 was run at survey level. Here immunoSEQ multiplex PCR was the method, and the copy in TCRdb shows in-frame clones only, minus some. This table holds 30,000 to 40,000 clones, around four fifths found once. The specimen was unsorted PBMCs, collected 0.4 years before starting antiretroviral therapy. Receptors were obtained from a young man with HIV.

The V and J genes are TRBV5-1 and TRBJ1-1, with 8 bases lining up with TRBD1. CDR1 is SGHRS, CDR2 YFSETQ, per germline. The CDR3 totals 14 residues. V shed 4 bases, J shed 4 bases, and the junction held 6 bases outside the gene matches. CDR3 DNA sequence: TGCGCCAGCAGCCGGGCTACAGGGGGCACTGAAGCTTTCTTT. Encoded protein: CASSRATGGTEAFF.

The chain recombines TRBV5-1 with TRBJ2-1, with a weak D call TRBD2 (6 bases). CDR1 is SGHRS, CDR2 YFSETQ, per germline. This CDR3 is built from 13 residues. The V end was cut by 1 base, the J end by 9 bases, with 11 bases between. For the CDR3, the DNA is TGCGCCAGCAGCTTGCGGGAGAGGGGTGAGCAGTTCTTC. Protein product: CASSLRERGEQFF.

This rearrangement joins TRBV16 to TRBJ1-5; possible D gene TRBD1, 5 bases. The V gene lost 0 bases and the J gene lost 4 bases, with 10 bases spanning the gap. Germline V CDR1 and CDR2: KGHSY, FQNENV. The CDR3 has 15 residues. CDR3 sequence (DNA): TGTGCCAGCAGCCAATCGGGTGGGGCGAATCAGCCCCAGCATTTT. Its protein product is CASSQSGGANQPQHF.

This chain connects TRBV11-2 to TRBJ2-3, with TRBD2 matching over 12 bases. Germline V gene data show CDR1 as SGHAT and CDR2 as FQNNGV. The CDR3 contains 17 residues. With 8 bases clipped from V and 0 bases from J, the junction kept 9 bases outside the gene matches. Written as DNA, the CDR3 is TGTGCCAGCCTGGTCGGTACTAGCGGGAGGAGCACAGATACGCAGTATTTT. This sequence encodes CASLVGTSGRSTDTQYF.

V and J are TRBV7-3 and TRBJ2-2; 11 bases map to TRBD2. The CDR3 totals 16 residues. V lost 4 bases to trimming and J lost 4 bases; unmatched junction nucleotides: 5. Germline V gene data show CDR1 as SGHTA and CDR2 as FQGTGA. The CDR3 sequence is CASSSVTSGGTGELFF. The CDR3 bases are TGTGCCAGCAGCTCCGTCACTAGCGGGGGCACCGGGGAGCTGTTTTTT.

This chain joins TRBV30 and TRBJ1-4; 7 bases map to TRBD1. After removal of 5 bases from V and 8 bases from J, the junction contained 8 bases not matched to a gene. The CDR3 totals 13 residues. The germline CDR1 and CDR2 sequences are GTSNPN and SVGIG (reference sequence). The CDR3 DNA is TGTGCCTGGGGGGATACAGGGGTCGAAAAACTGTTTTTT. Translating it yields CAWGDTGVEKLFF.

By frequency in the sample, this clone is medium-sized. The rearrangement links TRBV5-6 to TRBJ2-3, with D tentatively TRBD2 (5 bases). V shed 3 bases and J shed 14 bases, with 13 bases lying between them. This CDR3 spans 11 amino acids. The germline V gene encodes CDR1 SGHDT and CDR2 YYEEEE. The DNA for the CDR3 is TGTGCCAGCAGCTCGGGATCCTGGGCGTATTTT. Translation: CASSSGSWAYF.

V is TRBV5-1 and J is TRBJ2-1; TRBD2 might be the D (6 bases). The CDR3 has 13 amino acids. Deletions cut 4 bases from V and 4 bases from J, with 9 bases between. The germline V gene encodes CDR1 SGHRS and CDR2 YFSETQ. The CDR3, as DNA: TGCGCCAGCAGCCCGACTAGATACAATGAGCAGTTCTTC. It yields the protein CASSPTRYNEQFF.

The chain has TRBV18 and TRBJ2-5; 10 nucleotides agree with TRBD1. The CDR3 runs to 14 residues. Germline loops: CDR1 KGHSH, CDR2 LQKENI. V was pared by 3 bases and J by 4 bases, with 2 bases of the junction left unmatched. The CDR3 here is CASSPTGGGETQYF. CDR3 bases: TGTGCCAGCTCACCGACAGGGGGCGGAGAGACCCAGTACTTC.